The rows below give T cell receptor beta chains drawn from one sample of a study of T cells after yellow fever vaccination. TCRdb reanalysed the 5' RACE reads using MiXCR and keeps one entry per CDR3 protein. The table includes about 320,000 distinct CDR3 sequences, approximately 4.3% detected once. The specimen was PBMCs, collected 15 days after the yellow fever booster vaccination. These receptors all come from a man between 18 and 29 years old who received the YFV17D yellow fever vaccine. CDR3s include the opening cysteine and the closing phenylalanine or tryptophan. D genes are given only for firm matches. Clone size is stated in some rows and not others, as once, few, many or a class when expanded.

>TRBJ2-7|many|TRBV20-1|TRBD1|15
CSARFTGVEPYEQYF
TGCAGTGCTAGGTTCACAGGGGTCGAACCCTACGAGCAGTACTTC
>TRBJ2-1|-|TRBV4-3|-|16
CASSQDETRGVGEQFF
TGCGCCAGCAGCCAAGATGAGACTAGGGGTGTGGGAGAGCAGTTCTTC
>TRBJ2-4|many|TRBV12-3/TRBV12-4|TRBD1|18
CASSLPTGADIAKNIQYF
TGTGCCAGCAGTTTACCGACAGGGGCGGATATAGCCAAAAACATTCAGTACTTC
>TRBJ2-1|-|TRBV7-6|-|16
CASSPYSGYGYNEQFF
TGTGCCAGCAGCCCGTACTCAGGGTACGGCTACAATGAGCAGTTCTTC
>TRBJ2-1|few|TRBV19|TRBD2|12
CASSTSGGQQFF
TGTGCCAGTAGTACATCGGGGGGGCAACAGTTCTTC
>TRBJ2-7|-|TRBV20-1|-|14
CSADGRTGGSEQYF
TGCAGTGCTGATGGACGGACGGGGGGCTCCGAGCAGTACTTC
>TRBJ1-3|many|TRBV2|-|14
CASIGWLGANTIYF
TGTGCCAGCATTGGGTGGTTGGGCGCGAACACCATATATTTT
>TRBJ2-3|many|TRBV5-1|TRBD1|17
CASSFYTDRDRPDTQYF
TGCGCCAGCAGCTTTTACACCGACAGGGACCGACCAGATACGCAGTATTTT
>TRBJ2-3|-|TRBV11-2|-|13
CASRRISTDTQYF
TGTGCCAGCAGACGCATCTCCACAGATACGCAGTATTTT
>TRBJ2-5|many|TRBV6-2/TRBV6-3|-|16
CASSYPMDLSQETQYF
TGTGCCAGCAGTTACCCCATGGACCTCTCCCAAGAGACCCAGTACTTC
>TRBJ1-2|few|TRBV18|TRBD1|14
CASSPSGTGDGYTF
TGTGCCAGCTCACCCTCCGGGACAGGGGACGGCTACACCTTC
>TRBJ2-5|-|TRBV28|TRBD2|15
CASSSLPSGGKTQYF
TGTGCCAGCAGTTCCCTTCCCAGCGGGGGGAAGACCCAGTACTTC
>TRBJ2-1|-|TRBV7-9|-|18
CASSPTPPGRNWDNEQFF
TGTGCCAGCAGCCCTACTCCCCCGGGACGGAACTGGGACAATGAGCAGTTCTTC
>TRBJ2-1|few|TRBV12-3/TRBV12-4|-|12
CASSPNINEQFF
TGTGCCAGCAGTCCTAACATCAATGAGCAGTTCTTC
>TRBJ2-1|-|TRBV4-2|TRBD2|15
CASSQVSGGNNEQFF
TGTGCCAGCAGCCAAGTGAGCGGGGGAAACAATGAGCAGTTCTTC
>TRBJ2-2|few|TRBV7-2|TRBD2|15
CASRLAGGLTGELFF
TGTGCCAGCAGATTAGCGGGGGGGCTCACCGGGGAGCTGTTTTTT
>TRBJ1-3|-|TRBV5-4|-|14
CASSHRGHRNTIYF
TGTGCCAGCAGTCATCGGGGGCACCGAAACACCATATATTTT
>TRBJ1-1|many|TRBV7-2|-|14
CASSSGFMYTEAFF
TGTGCCAGCAGCTCAGGTTTCATGTACACTGAAGCTTTCTTT
>TRBJ2-3|-|TRBV28|-|13
CACSRVGSDTQYF
TGTGCCTGCAGCAGGGTTGGCTCAGATACGCAGTATTTT
>TRBJ2-3|many|TRBV10-3|-|14
CATAPGSSTDTQYF
TGTGCCACGGCACCGGGCTCCAGCACAGATACGCAGTATTTT